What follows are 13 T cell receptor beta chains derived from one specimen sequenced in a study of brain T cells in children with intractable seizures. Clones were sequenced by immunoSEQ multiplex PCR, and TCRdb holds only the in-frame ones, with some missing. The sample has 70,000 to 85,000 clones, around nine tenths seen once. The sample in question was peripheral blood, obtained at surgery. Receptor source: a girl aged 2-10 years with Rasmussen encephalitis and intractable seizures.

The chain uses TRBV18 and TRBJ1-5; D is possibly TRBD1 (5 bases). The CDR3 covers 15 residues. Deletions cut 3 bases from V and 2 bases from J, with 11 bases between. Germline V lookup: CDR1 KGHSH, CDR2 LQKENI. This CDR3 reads CASSPLGDRNQPQHF. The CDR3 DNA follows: TGTGCCAGCTCACCCTTGGGGGACCGCAATCAGCCCCAGCATTTT.

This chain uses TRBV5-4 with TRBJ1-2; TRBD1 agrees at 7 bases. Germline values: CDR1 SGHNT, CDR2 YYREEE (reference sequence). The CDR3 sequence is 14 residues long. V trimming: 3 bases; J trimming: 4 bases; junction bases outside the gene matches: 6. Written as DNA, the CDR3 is TGTGCCAGCAGCTCGATGGACAGGACCTATGGCTACACCTTC. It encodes CASSSMDRTYGYTF.

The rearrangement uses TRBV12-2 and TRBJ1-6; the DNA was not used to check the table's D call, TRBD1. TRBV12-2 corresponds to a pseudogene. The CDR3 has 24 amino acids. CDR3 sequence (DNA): TGTGCAAGTCGCTTAGCGCGATGGTGCCTTAAACAACAGGGGGCTTCGGGTAACGAGTCACCCCTCCACTTT. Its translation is CASRLARWCLKQQGASGNESPLHF.

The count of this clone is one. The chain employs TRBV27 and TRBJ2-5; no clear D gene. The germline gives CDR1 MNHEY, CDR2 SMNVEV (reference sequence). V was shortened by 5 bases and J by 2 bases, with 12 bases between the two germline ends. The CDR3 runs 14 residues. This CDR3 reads CASSRRRTQETQYF. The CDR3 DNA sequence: TGTGCCAGCAGTAGGCGTAGGACGCAAGAGACCCAGTACTTC.

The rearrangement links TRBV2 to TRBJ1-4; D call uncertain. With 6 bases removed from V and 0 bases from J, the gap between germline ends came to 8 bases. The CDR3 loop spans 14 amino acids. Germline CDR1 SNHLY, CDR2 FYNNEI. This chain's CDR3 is CASSLYATNEKLFF. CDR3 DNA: TGTGCCAGCAGCTTATATGCAACTAATGAAAAACTGTTTTTT.

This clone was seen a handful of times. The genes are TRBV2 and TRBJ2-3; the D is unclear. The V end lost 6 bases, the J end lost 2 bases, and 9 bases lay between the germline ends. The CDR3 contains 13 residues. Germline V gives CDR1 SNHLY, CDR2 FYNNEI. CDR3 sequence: CASSDLSTDTQYF. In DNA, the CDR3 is TGTGCCAGCAGCGACCTGTCCACAGATACGCAGTATTTT.

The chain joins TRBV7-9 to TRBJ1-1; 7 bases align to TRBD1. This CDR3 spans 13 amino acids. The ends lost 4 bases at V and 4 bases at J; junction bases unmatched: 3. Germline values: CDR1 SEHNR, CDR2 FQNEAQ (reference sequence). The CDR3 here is CASSYDRVTEAFF. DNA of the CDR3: TGTGCCAGCAGCTACGACAGGGTCACTGAAGCTTTCTTT.

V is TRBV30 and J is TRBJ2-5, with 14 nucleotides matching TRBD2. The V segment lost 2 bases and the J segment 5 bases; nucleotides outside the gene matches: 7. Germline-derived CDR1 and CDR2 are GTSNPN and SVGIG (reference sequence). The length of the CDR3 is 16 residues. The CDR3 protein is CAWSPFRLAGGETQYF. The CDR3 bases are TGTGCCTGGAGTCCCTTCCGACTAGCGGGGGGGGAGACCCAGTACTTC. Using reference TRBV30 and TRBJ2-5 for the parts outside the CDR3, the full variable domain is SQTIHQWPATLVQPVGSPLSLECTVEGTSNPNLYWYRQAAGRGLQLLFYSVGIGQISSEVPQNLSASRPQDRQFILSSKKLLLSDSGFYLCAWSPFRLAGGETQYFGPGTRLLVL.

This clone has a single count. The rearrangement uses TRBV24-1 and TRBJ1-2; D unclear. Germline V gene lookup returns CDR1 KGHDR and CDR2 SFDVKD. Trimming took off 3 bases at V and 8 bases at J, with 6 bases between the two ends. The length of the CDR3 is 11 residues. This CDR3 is CATSDMRGYTF. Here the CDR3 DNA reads TGTGCCACCAGTGATATGAGAGGCTACACCTTC.

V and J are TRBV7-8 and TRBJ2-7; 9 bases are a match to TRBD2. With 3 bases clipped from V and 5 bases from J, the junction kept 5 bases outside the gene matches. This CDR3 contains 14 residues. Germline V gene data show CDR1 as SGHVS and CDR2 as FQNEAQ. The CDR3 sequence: CASSLGTSHDEQYF. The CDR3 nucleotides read TGTGCCAGCAGCTTGGGGACTAGCCACGACGAGCAGTACTTC.

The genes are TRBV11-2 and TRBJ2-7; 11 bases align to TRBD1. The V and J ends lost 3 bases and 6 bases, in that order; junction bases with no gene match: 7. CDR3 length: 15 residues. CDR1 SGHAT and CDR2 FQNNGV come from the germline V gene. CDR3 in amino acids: CASSFGGQGVIEQYF. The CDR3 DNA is TGTGCCAGCAGCTTTGGGGGACAGGGGGTGATCGAGCAGTACTTC.

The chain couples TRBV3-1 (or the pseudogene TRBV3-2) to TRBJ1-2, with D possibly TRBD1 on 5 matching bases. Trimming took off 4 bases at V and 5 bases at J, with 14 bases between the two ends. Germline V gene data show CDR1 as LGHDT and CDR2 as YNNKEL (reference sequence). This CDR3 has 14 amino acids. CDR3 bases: TGTGCCAGCAGCCGACAGATTCTGGGGTATGGCTACACCTTC. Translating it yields CASSRQILGYGYTF.

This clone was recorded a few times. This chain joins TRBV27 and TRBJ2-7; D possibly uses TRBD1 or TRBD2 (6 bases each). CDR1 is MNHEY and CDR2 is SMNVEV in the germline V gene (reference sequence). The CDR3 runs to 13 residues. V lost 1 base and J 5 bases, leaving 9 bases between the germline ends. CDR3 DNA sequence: TGTGCCAGCAGTTTATTAGGGGGGCACGAGCAGTACTTC. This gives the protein CASSLLGGHEQYF.